The sequence of this TCR beta chain was determined in a study of technical replicates of blood from a handful of donors (dated by TCRdb to the late 2010s). Libraries were constructed by the immunoSEQ multiplex PCR assay. TCRdb took this table from immuneACCESS and kept in-frame rearrangements with V and J called. Such tables lack part of the clones; where checked against another copy, unresolved V genes explain under half of the gap, and the rest is unexplained. The sample records more than 90,000 clones, nearly 96% of which are singletons. The ten largest clones represent approximately 0.2% of the sample. To note about this clone: The specificity of this receptor is unknown. No per-base quality is available; no much larger clone lies one base away.

CDR1 and CDR2, looked up from the germline V gene (reference sequence), are MNHEY and SMNVEV. CDR3 length: 15 amino acids, cysteine to phenylalanine. Of all the DNA, just the CDR3 is kept, 45 bases in frame from base 1. V is reduced by 6 bases and J by 0 bases, leaving a spacing of 15 bases between them. Sequenced material: T cells isolated from PBMCs. Recombination connected TRBV27 to TRBJ2-7; a weak D assignment points to TRBD2 (7 bases agree). The sequence was collected from a human donor in good health. The encoded CDR3 is CASSLQGGGSYEQYF. The bases read TGTGCCAGCAGCCTACAGGGAGGGGGCTCCTACGAGCAGTACTTC.